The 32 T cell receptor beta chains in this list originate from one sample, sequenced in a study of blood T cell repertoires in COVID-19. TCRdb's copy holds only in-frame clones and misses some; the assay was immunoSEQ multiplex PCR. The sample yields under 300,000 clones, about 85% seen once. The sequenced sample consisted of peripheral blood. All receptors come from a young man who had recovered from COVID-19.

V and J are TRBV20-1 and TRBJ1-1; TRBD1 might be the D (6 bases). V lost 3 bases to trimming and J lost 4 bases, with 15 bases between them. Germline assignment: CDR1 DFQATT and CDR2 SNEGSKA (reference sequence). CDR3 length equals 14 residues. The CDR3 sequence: CSASLGGDITEAFF. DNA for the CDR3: TGCAGTGCTAGTCTGGGTGGGGACATCACTGAAGCTTTCTTT.

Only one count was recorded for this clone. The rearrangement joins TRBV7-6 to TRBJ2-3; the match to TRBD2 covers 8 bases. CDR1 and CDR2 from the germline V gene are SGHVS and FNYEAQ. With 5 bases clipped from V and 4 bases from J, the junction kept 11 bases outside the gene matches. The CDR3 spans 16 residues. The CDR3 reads CASSVGIPGGADTQYF. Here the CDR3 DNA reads TGTGCCAGCAGCGTTGGGATTCCGGGAGGGGCAGATACGCAGTATTTT.

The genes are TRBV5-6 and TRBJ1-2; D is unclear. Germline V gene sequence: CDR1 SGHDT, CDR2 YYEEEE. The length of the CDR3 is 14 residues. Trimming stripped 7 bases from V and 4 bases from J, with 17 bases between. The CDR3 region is CASRRGGRTYGYTF. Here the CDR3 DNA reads TGTGCCAGCCGGAGAGGCGGCAGAACCTATGGCTACACCTTC.

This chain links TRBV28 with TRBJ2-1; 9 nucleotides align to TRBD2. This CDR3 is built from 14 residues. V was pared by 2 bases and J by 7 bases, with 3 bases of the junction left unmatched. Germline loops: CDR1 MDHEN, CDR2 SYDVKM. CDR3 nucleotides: TGTGCCAGCAGTTTAGGCGGGGGGGTTAATGAGCAGTTCTTC. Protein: CASSLGGGVNEQFF. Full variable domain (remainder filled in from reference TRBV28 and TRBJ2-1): DVKVTQSSRYLVKRTGEKVFLECVQDMDHENMFWYRQDPGLGLRLIYFSYDVKMKEKGDIPEGYSVSREKKERFSLILESASTNQTSMYLCASSLGGGVNEQFFGPGTRLTVL.

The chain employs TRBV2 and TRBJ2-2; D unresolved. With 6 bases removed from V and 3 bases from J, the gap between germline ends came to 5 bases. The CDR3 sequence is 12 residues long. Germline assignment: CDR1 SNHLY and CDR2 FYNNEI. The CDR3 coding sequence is TGTGCCAGCAGCGGAGACACCGGGGAGCTGTTTTTT. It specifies CASSGDTGELFF.

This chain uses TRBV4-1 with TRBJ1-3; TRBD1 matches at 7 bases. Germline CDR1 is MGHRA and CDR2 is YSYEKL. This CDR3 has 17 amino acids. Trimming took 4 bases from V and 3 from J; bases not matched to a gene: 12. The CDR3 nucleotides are TGCGCCAGCAGCCCTGGGACAGCTACTGGACTTGGAAACACCATATATTTT. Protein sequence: CASSPGTATGLGNTIYF.

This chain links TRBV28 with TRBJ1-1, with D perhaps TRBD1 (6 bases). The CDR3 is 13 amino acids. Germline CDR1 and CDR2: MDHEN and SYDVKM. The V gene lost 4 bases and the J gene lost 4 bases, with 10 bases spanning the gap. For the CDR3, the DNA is TGTGCCAGCAGTTACAGGGTGGGCACTGAAGCTTTCTTT. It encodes CASSYRVGTEAFF.

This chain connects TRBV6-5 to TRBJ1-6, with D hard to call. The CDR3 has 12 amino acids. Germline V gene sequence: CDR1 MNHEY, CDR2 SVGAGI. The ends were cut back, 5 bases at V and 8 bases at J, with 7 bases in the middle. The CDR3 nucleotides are TGTGCCAGCAGTCAACGGGATTCACCCCTCCACTTT. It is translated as CASSQRDSPLHF.

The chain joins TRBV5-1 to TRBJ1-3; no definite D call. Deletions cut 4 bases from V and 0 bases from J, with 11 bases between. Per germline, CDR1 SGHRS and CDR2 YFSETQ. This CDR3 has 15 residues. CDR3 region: CASSAGLSSGNTIYF. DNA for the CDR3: TGCGCCAGCAGCGCTGGACTGTCCTCTGGAAACACCATATATTTT.

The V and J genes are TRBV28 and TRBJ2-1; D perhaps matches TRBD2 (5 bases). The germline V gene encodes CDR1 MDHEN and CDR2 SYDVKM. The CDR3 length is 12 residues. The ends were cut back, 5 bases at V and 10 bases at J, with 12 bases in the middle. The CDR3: CASSPAGWEQFF. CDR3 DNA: TGTGCCAGCAGTCCTGCGGGTTGGGAGCAGTTCTTC.

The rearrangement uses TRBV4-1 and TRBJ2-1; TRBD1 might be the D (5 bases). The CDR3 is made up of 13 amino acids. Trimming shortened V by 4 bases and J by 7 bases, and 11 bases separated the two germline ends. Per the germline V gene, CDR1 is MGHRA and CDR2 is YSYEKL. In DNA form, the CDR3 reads TGCGCCAGCAGCCTCCAGGGTGTGAATGAGCAGTTCTTC. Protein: CASSLQGVNEQFF.

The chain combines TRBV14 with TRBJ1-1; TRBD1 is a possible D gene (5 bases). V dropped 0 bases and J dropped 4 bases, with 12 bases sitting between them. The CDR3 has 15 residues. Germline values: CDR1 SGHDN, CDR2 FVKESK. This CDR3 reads CASSQDRGGSTEAFF. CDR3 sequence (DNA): TGTGCCAGCAGCCAAGATAGGGGAGGGAGCACTGAAGCTTTCTTT.

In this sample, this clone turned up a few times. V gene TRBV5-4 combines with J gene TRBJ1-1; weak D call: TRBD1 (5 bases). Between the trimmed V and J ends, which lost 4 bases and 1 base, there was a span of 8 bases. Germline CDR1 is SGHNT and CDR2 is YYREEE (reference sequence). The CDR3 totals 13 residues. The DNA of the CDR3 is TGTGCCAGCAGCCTCGACAGGAACACTGAAGCTTTCTTT. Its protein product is CASSLDRNTEAFF.

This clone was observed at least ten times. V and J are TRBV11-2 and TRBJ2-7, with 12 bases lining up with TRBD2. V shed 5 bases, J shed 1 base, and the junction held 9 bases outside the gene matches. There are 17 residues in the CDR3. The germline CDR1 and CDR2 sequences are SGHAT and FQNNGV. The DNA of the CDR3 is TGTGCCAGCAGCCCGCTAGCGGGGGGGCCCCAATCCTACGAGCAGTACGTC. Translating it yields CASSPLAGGPQSYEQYV.

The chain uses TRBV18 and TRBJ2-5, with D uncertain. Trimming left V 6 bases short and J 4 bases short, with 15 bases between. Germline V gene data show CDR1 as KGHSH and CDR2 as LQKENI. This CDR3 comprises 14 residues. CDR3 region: CASSPESIRETQYF. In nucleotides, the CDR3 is TGTGCCAGCTCCCCAGAGAGCATTCGAGAGACCCAGTACTTC.

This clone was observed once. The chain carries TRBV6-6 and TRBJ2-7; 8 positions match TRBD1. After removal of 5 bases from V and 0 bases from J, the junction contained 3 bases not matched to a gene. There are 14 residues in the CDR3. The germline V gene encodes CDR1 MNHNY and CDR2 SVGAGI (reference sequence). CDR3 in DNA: TGTGCCAGCAGTACACAGGGGGACTCCTACGAGCAGTACTTC. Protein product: CASSTQGDSYEQYF.

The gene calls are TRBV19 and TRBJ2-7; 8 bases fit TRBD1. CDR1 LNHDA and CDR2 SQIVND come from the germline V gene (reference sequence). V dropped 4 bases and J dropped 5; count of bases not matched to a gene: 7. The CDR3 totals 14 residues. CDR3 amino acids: CASSTGGIVNEQYF. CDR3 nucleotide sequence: TGTGCCAGTAGTACAGGGGGCATCGTCAACGAGCAGTACTTC.

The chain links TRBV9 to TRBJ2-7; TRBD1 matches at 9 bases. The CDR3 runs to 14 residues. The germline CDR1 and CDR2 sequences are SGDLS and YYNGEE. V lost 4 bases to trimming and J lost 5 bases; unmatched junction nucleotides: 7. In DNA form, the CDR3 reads TGTGCCAGCAGCCCCGGGACAGGGTGGAACGAGCAGTACGTC. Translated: CASSPGTGWNEQYV.

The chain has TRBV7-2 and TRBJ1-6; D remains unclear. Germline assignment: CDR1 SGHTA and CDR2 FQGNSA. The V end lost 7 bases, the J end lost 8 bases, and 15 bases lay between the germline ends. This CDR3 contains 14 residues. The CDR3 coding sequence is TGTGCCAGCACCGGAGGGCCCGCTGATTCACCCCTCCACTTT. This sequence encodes CASTGGPADSPLHF. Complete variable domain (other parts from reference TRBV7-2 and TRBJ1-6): GAGVSQSPSNKVTEKGKDVELRCDPISGHTALYWYRQSLGQGLEFLIYFQGNSAPDKSGLPSDRFSAERTGGSVSTLTIQRTQQEDSAVYLCASTGGPADSPLHFGNGTRLTVT.

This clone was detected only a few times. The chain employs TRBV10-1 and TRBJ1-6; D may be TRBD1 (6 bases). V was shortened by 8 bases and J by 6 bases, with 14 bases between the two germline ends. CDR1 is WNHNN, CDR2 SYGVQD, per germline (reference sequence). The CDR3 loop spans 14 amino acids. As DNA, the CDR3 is TGCGCCAGCTGTTTTCGACAGGCTAATTCACCCCTCCACTTT. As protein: CASCFRQANSPLHF.

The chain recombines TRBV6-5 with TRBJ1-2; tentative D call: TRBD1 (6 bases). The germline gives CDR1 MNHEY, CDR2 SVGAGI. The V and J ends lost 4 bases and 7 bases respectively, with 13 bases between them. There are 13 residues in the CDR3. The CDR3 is CASSLDRRSGYTF. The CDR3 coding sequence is TGTGCCAGCAGTTTAGACAGGCGGAGTGGCTACACCTTC.

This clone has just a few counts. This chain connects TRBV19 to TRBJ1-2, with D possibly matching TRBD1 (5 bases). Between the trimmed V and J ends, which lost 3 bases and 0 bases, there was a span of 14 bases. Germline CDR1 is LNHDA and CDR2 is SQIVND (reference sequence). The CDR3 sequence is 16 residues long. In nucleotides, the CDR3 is TGTGCCAGTAGTATGTACAGCGGGGGATCTAACTATGGCTACACCTTC. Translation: CASSMYSGGSNYGYTF.

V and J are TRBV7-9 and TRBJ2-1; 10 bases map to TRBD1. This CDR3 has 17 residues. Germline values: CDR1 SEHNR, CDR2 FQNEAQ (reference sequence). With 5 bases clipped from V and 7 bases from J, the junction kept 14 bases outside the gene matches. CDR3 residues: CASSTRGDRGLGNEQFF. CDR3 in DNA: TGTGCCAGCAGCACCAGAGGGGACAGGGGTCTTGGAAATGAGCAGTTCTTC.

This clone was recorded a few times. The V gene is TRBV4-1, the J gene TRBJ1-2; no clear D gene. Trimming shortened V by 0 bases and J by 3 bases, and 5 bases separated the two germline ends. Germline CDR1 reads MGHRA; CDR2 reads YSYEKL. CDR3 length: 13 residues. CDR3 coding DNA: TGCGCCAGCAGCCAAGACGGAGACTATGGCTACACCTTC. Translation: CASSQDGDYGYTF.

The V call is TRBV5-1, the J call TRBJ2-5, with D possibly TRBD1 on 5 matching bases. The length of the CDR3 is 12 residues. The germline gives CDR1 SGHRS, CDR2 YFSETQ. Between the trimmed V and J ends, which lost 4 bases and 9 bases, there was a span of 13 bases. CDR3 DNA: TGCGCCAGCAGCGGACATCGCGAGGCCCAGTACTTC. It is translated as CASSGHREAQYF.

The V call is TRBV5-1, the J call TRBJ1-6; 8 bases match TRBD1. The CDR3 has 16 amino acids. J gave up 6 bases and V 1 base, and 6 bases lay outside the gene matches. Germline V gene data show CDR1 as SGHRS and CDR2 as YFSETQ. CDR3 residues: CASSLSRGQGNSPLHF. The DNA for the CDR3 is TGCGCCAGCAGCTTGAGCAGGGGGCAGGGTAATTCACCCCTCCACTTT. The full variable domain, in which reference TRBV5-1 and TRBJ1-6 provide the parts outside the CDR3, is KAGVTQTPRYLIKTRGQQVTLSCSPISGHRSVSWYQQTPGQGLQFLFEYFSETQRNKGNFPGRFSGRQFSNSRSEMNVSTLELGDSALYLCASSLSRGQGNSPLHFGNGTRLTVT.

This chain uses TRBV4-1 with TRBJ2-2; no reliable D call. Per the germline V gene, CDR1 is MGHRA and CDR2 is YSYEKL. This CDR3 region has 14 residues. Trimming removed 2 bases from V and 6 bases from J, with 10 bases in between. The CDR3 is CASSQPIPPGELFF. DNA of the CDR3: TGCGCCAGCAGCCAACCTATCCCTCCCGGGGAGCTGTTTTTT.

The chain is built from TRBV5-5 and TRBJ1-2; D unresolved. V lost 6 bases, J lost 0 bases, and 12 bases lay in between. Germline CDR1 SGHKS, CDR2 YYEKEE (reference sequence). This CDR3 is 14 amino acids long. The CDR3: CASTAGGSNYGYTF. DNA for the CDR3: TGTGCCAGCACCGCCGGAGGGTCTAACTATGGCTACACCTTC.

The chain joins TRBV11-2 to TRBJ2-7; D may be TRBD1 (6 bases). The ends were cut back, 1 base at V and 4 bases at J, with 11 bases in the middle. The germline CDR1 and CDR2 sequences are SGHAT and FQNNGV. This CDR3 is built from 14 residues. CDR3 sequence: CASSLVGQGYEQYV. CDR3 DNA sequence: TGTGCCAGCAGCTTAGTGGGCCAGGGGTACGAGCAGTACGTC.

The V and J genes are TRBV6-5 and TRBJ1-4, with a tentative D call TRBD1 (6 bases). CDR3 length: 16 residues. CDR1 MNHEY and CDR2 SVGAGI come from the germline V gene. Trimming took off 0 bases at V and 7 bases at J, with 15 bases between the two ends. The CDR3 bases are TGTGCCAGCAGTTACTCAAAGGGGACATGGGGTGAAAAACTGTTTTTT. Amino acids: CASSYSKGTWGEKLFF.

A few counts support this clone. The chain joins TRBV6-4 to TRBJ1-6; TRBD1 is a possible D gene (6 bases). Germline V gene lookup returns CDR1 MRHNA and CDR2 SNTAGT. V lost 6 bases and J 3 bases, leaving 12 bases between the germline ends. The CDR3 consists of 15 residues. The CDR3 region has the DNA TGTGCCAGCAGAAGAACGGACAGCTATAATTCACCCCTCCACTTT. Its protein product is CASRRTDSYNSPLHF.

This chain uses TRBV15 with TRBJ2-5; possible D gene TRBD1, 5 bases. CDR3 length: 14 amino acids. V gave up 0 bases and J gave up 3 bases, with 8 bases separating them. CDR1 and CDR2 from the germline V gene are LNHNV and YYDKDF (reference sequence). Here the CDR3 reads CATSRDLGEETQYF. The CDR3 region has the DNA TGTGCCACCAGCAGAGATTTAGGGGAAGAGACCCAGTACTTC.